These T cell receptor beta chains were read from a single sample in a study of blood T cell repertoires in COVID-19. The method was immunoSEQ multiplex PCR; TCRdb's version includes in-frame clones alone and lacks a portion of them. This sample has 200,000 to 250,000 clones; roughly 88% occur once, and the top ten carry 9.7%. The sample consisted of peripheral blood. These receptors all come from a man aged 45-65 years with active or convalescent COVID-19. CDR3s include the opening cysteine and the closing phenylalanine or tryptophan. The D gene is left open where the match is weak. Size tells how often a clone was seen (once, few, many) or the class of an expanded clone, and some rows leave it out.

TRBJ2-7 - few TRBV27 TGTGCCAGCAGTCCTACACCCGGGACAAACTACTACGAGCAGTACTTC CASSPTPGTNYYEQYF
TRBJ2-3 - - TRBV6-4 TGTGCCAGCAGTCAGGGGACGGGCACAGATACGCAGTATTTT CASSQGTGTDTQYF
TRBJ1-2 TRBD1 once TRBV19 TGTGCCAGTAGTATCGCCGGACAGGGGAACTATGGCTACACCTTC CASSIAGQGNYGYTF
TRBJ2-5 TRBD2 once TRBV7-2 TGTGCCAGCAGCTTAACGACTAGCGGGGGGGCGGCCCAGTACTTC CASSLTTSGGAAQYF
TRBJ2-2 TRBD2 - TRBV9 TGTGCCAGCAGCGTAGAAGGACTAGCGGGGGGTTACACCGGGGAGCTGTTTTTT CASSVEGLAGGYTGELFF
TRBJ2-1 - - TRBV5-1 TGCGCCAGCAGCTCCTCGGGGGGCGGGTCGTACAATGAGCAGTTCTTC CASSSSGGGSYNEQFF
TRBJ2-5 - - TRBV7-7 TGTGCCAGCAGCTTGCAAGCCAGCGTGGAGACCCAGTACTTC CASSLQASVETQYF
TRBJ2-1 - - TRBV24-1 TGTGCCACCAGTGATCCCCTAGGTCCTGTTGAGCAGTTCTTC CATSDPLGPVEQFF
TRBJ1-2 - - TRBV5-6 TGTGCCAGCAGCCTGTGGGCAGGCGATGGCTACACCTTC CASSLWAGDGYTF
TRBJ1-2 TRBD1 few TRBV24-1 TGTGCCACCAGTGATTCTGGCGACAGGGAGGTCCGCGGCTACACCTTC CATSDSGDREVRGYTF
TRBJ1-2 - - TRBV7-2 TGTGCCAGCACAGAAAACAGGGTCTATGGCTACACCTTC CASTENRVYGYTF
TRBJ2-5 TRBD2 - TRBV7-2 TGTGCCAGCAGCCCCAGGATTGGCGGGAGGCAAGAGACCCAGTACTTC CASSPRIGGRQETQYF
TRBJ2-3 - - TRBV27 TGTGCCAGCAGTCCCCGCGGGGCAGATACGCAGTATTTT CASSPRGADTQYF
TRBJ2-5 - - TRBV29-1 TGCAGCACTGGACAGCCCCAAGAGACCCAGTACTTC CSTGQPQETQYF
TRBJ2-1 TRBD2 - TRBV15 TGTGCCACCAGCAGATCCGGGACTAGCGGGGACAATGAGCAGTTCTTC CATSRSGTSGDNEQFF
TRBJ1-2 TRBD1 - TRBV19 TGTGCCAGTAGTGCGGACAGGGGGGAGAACTATGGCTACACCTTC CASSADRGENYGYTF
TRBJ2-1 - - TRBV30 TGTGCCTGGAGTGCCGGGACAACTACCTACAATGAGCAGTTCTTC CAWSAGTTTYNEQFF
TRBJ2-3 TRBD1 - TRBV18 TGTGCCAGCTCACCTCCGGGACAGGGAATTGCAAATACGCAGTATTTT CASSPPGQGIANTQYF
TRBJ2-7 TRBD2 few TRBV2 TGTGCCAGCAGCCCCTTGGGCCTAGCGGGCCCGGGTGGGACCTACGAGCAGTACTTC CASSPLGLAGPGGTYEQYF
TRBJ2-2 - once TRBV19 TGTGCCAGTAGTATAGCGTTAGGGGCCAGCACCGGGGAGCTGTTTTTT CASSIALGASTGELFF
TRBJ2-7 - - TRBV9 TGTGCCAGCAGCGTTGGTAGCGCCTACTCCTACGAGCAGTACTTC CASSVGSAYSYEQYF
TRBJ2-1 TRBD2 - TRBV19 TGTGCCAGTAGTATAGCGGGAGGGCCTGTCGATTACAATGAGCAGTTCTTC CASSIAGGPVDYNEQFF
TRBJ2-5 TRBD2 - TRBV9 TGTGCCAGCAGCGGCTCAATACGGGGGGGACAAGAGACCCAGTACTTC CASSGSIRGGQETQYF
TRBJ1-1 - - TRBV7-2 TGTGCCAGCAGCTTAGAGGGGGGGGTGTTCACTGAAGCTTTCTTT CASSLEGGVFTEAFF
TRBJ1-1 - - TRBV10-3 TGTGCCATCAGTGACAGGGTGAACACTGAAGCTTTCTTT CAISDRVNTEAFF
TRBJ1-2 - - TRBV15 TGTGCCACCAGCAGGGACAGAGGGGAAGGAGGCGTGGGGGGCTACACCTTC CATSRDRGEGGVGGYTF
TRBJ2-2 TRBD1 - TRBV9 TGTGCCAGCAGCGCCCGACAGGGTAACACCGGGGAGCTGTTTTTT CASSARQGNTGELFF
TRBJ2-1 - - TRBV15 TGTGCCACCAGAACCCGCCAGGGTAGAACCTCCTACAATGAGCAGTTCTTC CATRTRQGRTSYNEQFF
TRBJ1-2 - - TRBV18 TGTGCCAGCTCACCAGGGAGTTCGGCCTTAGACTATGGCTACACCTTC CASSPGSSALDYGYTF
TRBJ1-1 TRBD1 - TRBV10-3 TGTGCCATCAGTGATAGGGGGATTGGACAGGGGGCTTCGGACGCTTTCTTT CAISDRGIGQGASDAFF